A selection of T cell receptor beta chains follows, all from one sample in a study of cytomegalovirus exposure and HLA in healthy donors. The method was immunoSEQ multiplex PCR; TCRdb's version includes in-frame clones alone and lacks a portion of them. The sample includes 150,000 to 200,000 clones, 75% to 90% of them seen just once. Sequenced: PBMCs. All receptors come from a male donor in good health and CMV-seronegative. CDR3s include the opening cysteine and the closing phenylalanine or tryptophan. D genes are given only for firm matches. A row's size may be missing; if present it is once, few, many or a size class.

TRBV5-1	.	TRBJ1-1	.	CASSLLIAGTNTEAFF	TGCGCCAGCAGCTTGTTGATTGCAGGTACAAACACTGAAGCTTTCTTT
TRBV5-3	.	TRBJ2-2	.	CARSIRHRQANTGELFF	TGTGCCAGAAGCATCCGACACCGACAGGCGAACACCGGGGAGCTGTTTTTT
TRBV2	.	TRBJ1-3	.	CASRTQRASSGNTIYF	TGTGCCAGCAGAACACAGCGGGCCTCCTCTGGAAACACCATATATTTT
TRBV11-2	.	TRBJ2-6	TRBD2	CASSPGPSGGRGANVLTF	TGTGCCAGCAGTCCGGGGCCTAGCGGGGGGCGGGGGGCCAACGTCCTGACTTTC
TRBV6-1	.	TRBJ2-7	.	CASSEWRGPYEQYF	TGTGCCAGCAGTGAATGGAGGGGGCCCTACGAGCAGTACTTC
TRBV7-6	.	TRBJ2-7	.	CASSLARGREQYF	TGTGCCAGCAGCTTAGCGCGGGGGCGGGAGCAGTACTTC
TRBV6-5	.	TRBJ2-7	.	CASSYSWTEEYEQYF	TGTGCCAGCAGTTACTCCTGGACAGAAGAGTACGAGCAGTACTTC
TRBV27	.	TRBJ1-2	.	CASSYAGGGNYGYTF	TGTGCCAGCAGTTATGCGGGAGGGGGAAACTATGGCTACACCTTC
TRBV27	.	TRBJ1-6	.	CASSQHRSSYNSPLHF	TGTGCCAGCAGTCAGCACAGGAGCTCCTATAATTCACCCCTCCACTTT
TRBV5-1	.	TRBJ1-1	.	CASSLPTASGFSNTEAFF	TGCGCCAGCAGCTTGCCGACCGCCTCAGGGTTTTCGAACACTGAAGCTTTCTTT
TRBV5-1	.	TRBJ2-5	.	CASSLNGADQETQYF	TGCGCCAGCAGCTTGAATGGGGCGGACCAAGAGACCCAGTACTTC
TRBV5-1	.	TRBJ2-7	TRBD1	CASSWGQPSYEQYF	TGCGCCAGCAGCTGGGGACAGCCTTCCTACGAGCAGTACTTC
TRBV18	.	TRBJ2-1	.	CASSLPGADEQFF	TGTGCCAGCTCACTTCCAGGGGCCGATGAGCAGTTCTTC
TRBV18	.	TRBJ1-1	.	CASSPVTGNTEAFF	TGTGCCAGCTCACCAGTGACAGGGAACACTGAAGCTTTCTTT
TRBV6-5	.	TRBJ1-1	.	CASPEGEGVSTEAFF	TGTGCCAGCCCCGAGGGGGAGGGGGTGAGTACTGAAGCTTTCTTT
TRBV4-1	.	TRBJ1-1	TRBD1	CASSHTGASTEAFF	TGCGCCAGCAGCCATACAGGGGCCTCCACTGAAGCTTTCTTT
TRBV29-1	.	TRBJ1-4	TRBD1	CSVAGTGGTTNEKLFF	TGCAGCGTTGCTGGGACAGGGGGCACAACTAATGAAAAACTGTTTTTT
TRBV18	.	TRBJ1-2	TRBD1	CASSGSTGDGYTF	TGTGCCAGCTCAGGTTCGACAGGGGATGGCTACACCTTC
TRBV12-5	few	TRBJ1-2	TRBD1	CASGSSDRPYGYTF	TGTGCTAGTGGTTCCTCGGACAGGCCTTATGGCTACACCTTC
TRBV2	.	TRBJ2-7	TRBD2	CASSEALRGEYRINYEQYF	TGTGCCAGCAGTGAAGCGCTTCGGGGGGAATACAGGATAAACTACGAGCAGTACTTC
TRBV5-1	.	TRBJ1-4	TRBD1	CASSAGQGRTNEKLFF	TGCGCCAGCAGCGCGGGACAGGGACGAACTAATGAAAAACTGTTTTTT
TRBV9	.	TRBJ1-2	TRBD1	CASSYLSGGVGEDGYTF	TGTGCCAGCAGTTATCTGTCAGGGGGAGTGGGAGAGGATGGCTACACCTTC
TRBV5-1	.	TRBJ1-1	.	CASSLNGGNTEAFF	TGCGCCAGCAGCTTGAACGGCGGGAACACTGAAGCTTTCTTT
TRBV15	.	TRBJ1-6	.	CATSRDQTGASPLHF	TGTGCCACCAGCAGAGATCAGACAGGCGCTTCACCCCTCCACTTT
TRBV13	.	TRBJ1-2	TRBD1	CASSLGRGTGGPVGYTF	TGTGCCAGCAGCTTAGGGCGCGGGACAGGGGGTCCAGTTGGCTACACCTTC
TRBV11-3	.	TRBJ2-3	.	CASSPGLHTDTQYF	TGTGCCAGCAGCCCCGGACTGCACACAGATACGCAGTATTTT
TRBV6-5	.	TRBJ2-1	.	CASSYSGGSYNEQFF	TGTGCCAGCAGTTACTCGGGGGGCTCCTACAATGAGCAGTTCTTC
TRBV7-6	.	TRBJ1-3	.	CASSAQDSGNTIYF	TGTGCCAGCAGCGCACAGGACTCTGGAAACACCATATATTTT
TRBV19	.	TRBJ1-5	.	CASSILDSEHQPQHF	TGTGCCAGTAGTATCCTCGACAGCGAGCATCAGCCCCAGCATTTT
TRBV5-1	once	TRBJ1-1	TRBD1	CASSPTGARMNTEAFF	TGCGCCAGCAGCCCGACAGGGGCACGTATGAACACTGAAGCTTTCTTT
TRBV10-3	.	TRBJ1-5	.	CASTLAGDQPQHF	TGTGCCTCGACGCTGGCAGGGGATCAGCCCCAGCATTTT